The present entry profiles one TCR beta chain with its context. The data stem from a study of preoperative IRX-2 immunotherapy in early breast cancer. This sample's treatment: preoperative locoregional IRX-2 cytokine immunotherapy. Assay used: immunoSEQ multiplex PCR; TCRdb lists only in-frame clones, some missing. The profile shows around 88,000 clones, just over 85% of them singletons. CDR3 length equals 15 residues. The germline V gene encodes CDR1 SGHRS and CDR2 YFSETQ. V lost 4 bases and J lost 3; bases outside the gene matches: 7. This chain links TRBV5-1 with TRBJ2-3, with TRBD2 matching over 8 bases. Specimen: tumor tissue, collected after IRX-2 immunotherapy. The sequence came from a human donor with breast cancer. CDR3 nucleotide sequence: TGCGCCAGCAGCGACTTGACGGGGGGGACAGATACGCAGTATTTT. This encodes CASSDLTGGTDTQYF.